This is a list of T cell receptor beta chains from one sample in a study of Ad26.COV2.S vaccination and SARS-CoV-2 variants. Clones were read by immunoSEQ multiplex PCR, and TCRdb kept only the in-frame ones, dropping some. This table has 440,000 or so clones, about nine tenths appearing once. Sequencing was performed on peripheral blood, taken in a trial of Ad26.COV2.S vaccine versus placebo. The receptors originated from a person aged 18-60 years who received the Ad26.COV2.S COVID-19 vaccine or a placebo. Both conserved end residues are part of each CDR3. A D gene is named only where the DNA matches it firmly. Part of the rows lack a size; the others show once, few, many or a class for expanded clones.

D gene: TRBD1; J gene: TRBJ1-1; V gene: TRBV7-2; clone size: once; CDR3 protein: CASSSSTGGLTEAFF; CDR3 DNA: TGTGCCAGCAGCTCTTCGACAGGGGGCTTAACTGAAGCTTTCTTT
D gene: .; J gene: TRBJ1-2; V gene: TRBV9; clone size: .; CDR3 protein: CASSVALAGNYGYTF; CDR3 DNA: TGTGCCAGCAGCGTAGCTCTGGCAGGGAACTATGGCTACACCTTC
D gene: .; J gene: TRBJ1-1; V gene: TRBV15; clone size: few; CDR3 protein: CATSTEGVAEAFF; CDR3 DNA: TGTGCCACCAGCACAGAGGGCGTAGCTGAAGCTTTCTTT
D gene: .; J gene: TRBJ2-3; V gene: TRBV19; clone size: .; CDR3 protein: CASDQGATDTQYF; CDR3 DNA: TGTGCCAGCGACCAGGGTGCGACAGATACGCAGTATTTT
D gene: TRBD1; J gene: TRBJ1-3; V gene: TRBV12-5; clone size: .; CDR3 protein: CASGLGQGISGNTIYF; CDR3 DNA: TGTGCTAGTGGCTTGGGACAGGGGATCTCTGGAAACACCATATATTTT
D gene: .; J gene: TRBJ2-2; V gene: TRBV11-3; clone size: .; CDR3 protein: CASSHNVAPGELFF; CDR3 DNA: TGTGCCAGCAGCCACAACGTGGCCCCCGGGGAGCTGTTTTTT
D gene: .; J gene: TRBJ2-5; V gene: TRBV2; clone size: .; CDR3 protein: CASRLETQYF; CDR3 DNA: TGTGCCAGCAGACTAGAGACCCAGTACTTC
D gene: .; J gene: TRBJ2-1; V gene: TRBV11-2; clone size: .; CDR3 protein: CASSHRLMAYNEQFF; CDR3 DNA: TGTGCCAGCAGCCACCGACTAATGGCCTACAATGAGCAGTTCTTC
D gene: TRBD2; J gene: TRBJ2-1; V gene: TRBV6-6; clone size: .; CDR3 protein: CASSLYSGGAYNEQFF; CDR3 DNA: TGTGCCAGCAGTCTATATAGCGGGGGGGCCTACAATGAGCAGTTCTTC
D gene: .; J gene: TRBJ1-5; V gene: TRBV7-9; clone size: .; CDR3 protein: CASSFPNQPQHF; CDR3 DNA: TGTGCCAGCAGCTTCCCTAATCAGCCCCAGCATTTT
D gene: .; J gene: TRBJ2-5; V gene: TRBV24-1; clone size: .; CDR3 protein: CATSEATGGQETQYF; CDR3 DNA: TGTGCCACCAGTGAAGCGACAGGCGGCCAAGAGACCCAGTACTTC
D gene: TRBD1; J gene: TRBJ2-5; V gene: TRBV6-5; clone size: .; CDR3 protein: CAILDRGETQYF; CDR3 DNA: TGTGCCATCTTGGACAGGGGAGAGACCCAGTACTTC
D gene: TRBD1; J gene: TRBJ1-2; V gene: TRBV27; clone size: once; CDR3 protein: CASSLFGTGNNYGYTF; CDR3 DNA: TGTGCCAGCAGTTTATTCGGGACAGGGAATAACTATGGCTACACCTTC
D gene: .; J gene: TRBJ2-7; V gene: TRBV29-1; clone size: once; CDR3 protein: CSVVEGWYEQYF; CDR3 DNA: TGCAGCGTTGTGGAGGGCTGGTACGAGCAGTACTTC
D gene: .; J gene: TRBJ2-5; V gene: TRBV3-1/TRBV3-2; clone size: .; CDR3 protein: CASSQEGQETQYF; CDR3 DNA: TGTGCCAGCAGCCAAGAGGGTCAAGAGACCCAGTACTTC
D gene: .; J gene: TRBJ2-7; V gene: TRBV2; clone size: .; CDR3 protein: CASSPHGLDDYEQYF; CDR3 DNA: TGTGCCAGCAGTCCCCATGGGCTGGACGACTACGAGCAGTACTTC
D gene: .; J gene: TRBJ2-1; V gene: TRBV5-1; clone size: .; CDR3 protein: CASSLEAGYNEQFF; CDR3 DNA: TGCGCCAGCAGCTTGGAGGCGGGATACAATGAGCAGTTCTTC
D gene: TRBD1; J gene: TRBJ2-7; V gene: TRBV5-8; clone size: .; CDR3 protein: CASSLLDRGGSYEQYF; CDR3 DNA: TGTGCCAGCAGCTTGCTGGACAGGGGGGGCTCCTACGAGCAGTACTTC
D gene: .; J gene: TRBJ1-1; V gene: TRBV28; clone size: .; CDR3 protein: CASIPNGVLLAFF; CDR3 DNA: TGTGCCAGCATCCCCAACGGGGTTCTCCTCGCTTTCTTT